The 32 T cell receptor beta chains presented below share a single source sample, sequenced in a study of siplizumab effects on memory and regulatory T cells. Measured with immunoSEQ multiplex PCR; TCRdb has only the in-frame clones, and not every one. The table has about 50,000 clones, 93% seen once. The specimen was CD8+ T cells sorted from blood. The source is a human donor in good health.

This clone was counted once. The gene calls are TRBV27 and TRBJ1-1; maybe TRBD1 (5 bases). Trimming removed 6 bases from V and 6 bases from J, with 14 bases in between. There are 13 residues in the CDR3. Germline V CDR1 and CDR2: MNHEY, SMNVEV (reference sequence). As DNA, the CDR3 is TGTGCCAGCAGCCTACTTGGAGGGGCTGAAGCTTTCTTT. It translates to CASSLLGGAEAFF.

The chain combines TRBV11-3 with TRBJ2-7; either TRBD1 or TRBD2 may fit D (5 bases each). The CDR3 covers 13 residues. The ends were cut back, 3 bases at V and 3 bases at J, with 9 bases in the middle. Germline CDR1 and CDR2: SGHNT and YENEEA. CDR3 protein: CASSLGPGYEQYF. CDR3 coding DNA: TGTGCCAGCAGCTTGGGACCGGGCTACGAGCAGTACTTC.

The J gene is TRBJ2-1, the V gene TRBV9; 7 positions agree with TRBD2. The junction had 9 bases not matched to a gene; V was cut back by 4 bases and J by 8 bases. The germline gives CDR1 SGDLS, CDR2 YYNGEE. The CDR3 consists of 14 residues. CDR3 residues: CASSPGLVWDEQFF. As DNA, the CDR3 is TGTGCCAGCAGCCCAGGACTAGTCTGGGATGAGCAGTTCTTC.

This chain joins TRBV15 and TRBJ2-1; possible D gene TRBD2, 5 bases. There are 15 residues in the CDR3. Trimming removed 2 bases at V and 8 bases at J, with 16 bases between. CDR1 and CDR2 (germline): LNHNV, YYDKDF (reference sequence). The CDR3 protein is CATSRRQRGPDEQFF. Here the CDR3 DNA reads TGTGCCACCAGCAGACGCCAGCGAGGGCCAGATGAGCAGTTCTTC.

This clone was detected once. This rearrangement joins TRBV28 to TRBJ1-1; D perhaps matches TRBD1 (6 bases). V was cut by 1 base and J by 5 bases, with 11 bases left in between. This CDR3 region has 14 residues. Germline V CDR1 and CDR2: MDHEN, SYDVKM. CDR3 amino acids: CASSLSRGQTEAFF. The CDR3 region has the DNA TGTGCCAGCAGTTTATCCCGGGGGCAGACTGAAGCTTTCTTT. Looking up the rest from reference TRBV28 and TRBJ1-1 gives the full variable domain: DVKVTQSSRYLVKRTGEKVFLECVQDMDHENMFWYRQDPGLGLRLIYFSYDVKMKEKGDIPEGYSVSREKKERFSLILESASTNQTSMYLCASSLSRGQTEAFFGQGTRLTVV.

This chain joins TRBV6-5 and TRBJ2-1; possible D gene TRBD2, 5 bases. Trimming removed 6 bases from V and 8 bases from J, with 20 bases in between. Germline V gene lookup returns CDR1 MNHEY and CDR2 SVGAGI. There are 15 residues in the CDR3. Written as DNA, the CDR3 is TGTGCCAGCAGCCTAGCACCCATCATCGGATATGAGCAGTTCTTC. Translation: CASSLAPIIGYEQFF.

The chain links TRBV14 to TRBJ2-3; TRBD2 aligns across 10 bases. Germline CDR1 SGHDN, CDR2 FVKESK. V lost 4 bases and J lost 5; bases outside the gene matches: 9. The CDR3 sequence is 16 residues long. Here the CDR3 reads CASSPRAGGPVDTQYF. In DNA, the CDR3 is TGTGCCAGCAGCCCCCGAGCGGGAGGGCCGGTAGATACGCAGTATTTT.

The CDR3 here is CASSANSDRVGPGANVLTF. Written as DNA, the CDR3 is TGTGCCAGCAGCGCAAATTCTGACAGGGTAGGACCTGGGGCCAACGTCCTGACTTTC. This chain connects TRBV7-9 to TRBJ2-6; 7 nucleotides align to TRBD1. The CDR3 consists of 19 residues. Looked up from germline, CDR1 is SEHNR and CDR2 is FQNEAQ (reference sequence). V was clipped by 5 bases and J by 2 bases; unmatched bases: 15.

This chain links TRBV6-5 with TRBJ1-5, with 8 bases matching TRBD1. The V gene's germline CDR1 is MNHEY and CDR2 SVGAGI. Trimming cost V 6 bases and J 5 bases; bases outside gene matches: 6. The CDR3 extends over 14 amino acids. This CDR3 is CASSSNRGDQPQHF. CDR3 nucleotide sequence: TGTGCCAGCAGCTCTAACAGGGGGGATCAGCCCCAGCATTTT.

This chain joins TRBV4-1 and TRBJ1-2, with D perhaps TRBD1 (5 bases). Germline CDR1 and CDR2: MGHRA and YSYEKL. The CDR3 sequence is 15 residues long. The V and J ends lost 2 bases and 7 bases respectively, with 17 bases between them. The CDR3 sequence: CASSQYAGQAGGYTF. The CDR3 region has the DNA TGCGCCAGCAGCCAATATGCAGGACAAGCCGGTGGCTACACCTTC.

J is TRBJ1-1 and V is TRBV19; D is unresolved. With 8 bases removed from V and 4 bases from J, the gap between germline ends came to 11 bases. The CDR3 consists of 12 residues. The germline V gene encodes CDR1 LNHDA and CDR2 SQIVND (reference sequence). CDR3 sequence (DNA): TGTGCCAGTGGGCCCGTTGGCACTGAAGCTTTCTTT. It specifies CASGPVGTEAFF.

The chain has TRBV5-5 and TRBJ2-5, with D perhaps matching TRBD2 (5 bases). This CDR3 comprises 16 residues. Trimming shortened V by 3 bases and J by 1 base, and 16 bases separated the two germline ends. Germline assignment: CDR1 SGHKS and CDR2 YYEKEE (reference sequence). CDR3 amino acids: CASSWPLRVTQETQYF. The CDR3 region has the DNA TGTGCCAGCAGCTGGCCCCTGCGGGTCACCCAAGAGACCCAGTACTTC.

This clone is a singleton in its sample. The chain has TRBV2 and TRBJ1-1; maybe TRBD1 (6 bases). Germline loops: CDR1 SNHLY, CDR2 FYNNEI. The CDR3 spans 16 residues. V was shortened by 3 bases and J by 0 bases, with 14 bases between the two germline ends. The CDR3 loop reads CASSDEGGPMNTEAFF. The CDR3 DNA reads as TGTGCCAGCAGTGACGAAGGGGGACCTATGAACACTGAAGCTTTCTTT.

The rearrangement uses TRBV5-1 and TRBJ2-3; D perhaps matches TRBD2 (5 bases). Trimming left V 0 bases short and J 6 bases short, with 26 bases between. Germline V gives CDR1 SGHRS, CDR2 YFSETQ. The CDR3 is 19 amino acids. CDR3 protein: CASSLVLVLAAGRADTQYF. The CDR3 DNA is TGCGCCAGCAGCTTGGTTCTTGTTTTAGCAGCCGGGCGGGCGGATACGCAGTATTTT.

The gene calls are TRBV27 and TRBJ2-7, with 10 bases aligning to TRBD2. Germline V gene lookup returns CDR1 MNHEY and CDR2 SMNVEV (reference sequence). The CDR3 runs 15 residues. V lost 3 bases and J lost 3; bases outside the gene matches: 5. DNA for the CDR3: TGTGCCAGCAGTTTTAGCGGGAGGACTATCTACGAGCAGTACTTC. This translates into CASSFSGRTIYEQYF.

This clone was observed once. J is TRBJ2-7 and V is TRBV29-1; TRBD2 might be the D (6 bases). V shed 2 bases and J shed 0 bases, with 17 bases lying between them. Germline-derived CDR1 and CDR2 are SQVTM and ANQGSEA. CDR3 length equals 16 residues. CDR3 sequence: CSVEMRGRSGSYEQYF. The CDR3 DNA sequence: TGCAGCGTTGAAATGCGGGGACGGAGCGGCTCCTACGAGCAGTACTTC.

The V call is TRBV19, the J call TRBJ2-1; 9 nucleotides match TRBD2. CDR1 is LNHDA and CDR2 is SQIVND in the germline V gene (reference sequence). The junction had 9 bases not matched to a gene; V was cut back by 5 bases and J by 7 bases. The CDR3 spans 15 residues. The DNA of the CDR3 is TGTGCCAGTAGTCTCACCGGGACTAGCATAAATGAGCAGTTCTTC. It codes for CASSLTGTSINEQFF.

V is TRBV27 and J is TRBJ1-4, with TRBD1 identical over 7 bases. The junction had 7 bases not matched to a gene; V was cut back by 1 base and J by 8 bases. CDR3 length: 15 amino acids. Germline V gene sequence: CDR1 MNHEY, CDR2 SMNVEV (reference sequence). In nucleotides, the CDR3 is TGTGCCAGCAGTTTATGGGGACAGCTCGGGGAAAAACTGTTTTTT. This sequence encodes CASSLWGQLGEKLFF.

The V gene is TRBV5-6, the J gene TRBJ1-1; 11 bases map to TRBD1. The CDR3 covers 12 residues. The germline V gene encodes CDR1 SGHDT and CDR2 YYEEEE. With V trimmed by 7 bases and J by 8 bases, 4 bases remained unmatched. The CDR3: CASGTGGQEAFF. The CDR3 DNA reads as TGTGCCAGCGGGACAGGGGGGCAGGAAGCTTTCTTT.

The chain employs TRBV28 and TRBJ2-5, with 7 positions matching TRBD2. Germline V gene sequence: CDR1 MDHEN, CDR2 SYDVKM. The CDR3 sequence is 17 residues long. The trim removed 2 bases at V and 3 bases at J, leaving 12 bases unmatched. The CDR3 sequence: CASSLTLAGIGEETQYF. The CDR3 region has the DNA TGTGCCAGCAGTTTAACCTTAGCGGGTATAGGGGAAGAGACCCAGTACTTC.

Worth noting for this clone: Distinct nucleotide sequences in the sample also encode this CDR3. The chain is built from TRBV11-1 and TRBJ2-2; 14 positions match TRBD2. The CDR3 contains 19 residues. Germline CDR1 is SGHAT and CDR2 is FQDESV (reference sequence). J lost 4 bases, V lost 5 bases, and 12 bases had no gene match. The CDR3 DNA follows: TGTGCCAGCAGCGGTGGGACTAGCGGGAGATGTGTTGGCACCGGGGAGCTGTTTTTT. Protein: CASSGGTSGRCVGTGELFF.

This chain uses TRBV27 with TRBJ1-6; no clear D. Germline CDR1 and CDR2: MNHEY and SMNVEV (reference sequence). Trimming removed 2 bases from V and 6 bases from J, with 5 bases in between. The CDR3 has 13 amino acids. The CDR3 DNA follows: TGTGCCAGCAGTTTAGGAATTAATTCACCCCTCCACTTT. Amino acids: CASSLGINSPLHF.

V gene TRBV9 combines with J gene TRBJ2-7, with 9 positions matching TRBD2. Germline loops: CDR1 SGDLS, CDR2 YYNGEE. After removal of 0 bases from V and 5 bases from J, the junction contained 3 bases not matched to a gene. The CDR3 loop spans 14 amino acids. CDR3 loop: CASSVAGTSNEQYF. The CDR3 DNA follows: TGTGCCAGCAGCGTAGCCGGGACTAGCAACGAGCAGTACTTC. Variable domain in full (rest from reference TRBV9 and TRBJ2-7): DSGVTQTPKHLITATGQRVTLRCSPRSGDLSVYWYQQSLDQGLQFLIQYYNGEERAKGNILERFSAQQFPDLHSELNLSSLELGDSALYFCASSVAGTSNEQYFGPGTRLTVT.

This chain connects TRBV5-3 to TRBJ2-7, with D tentatively TRBD1 (6 bases). Being an ORF, TRBV5-3 has a function that is uncertain. This CDR3 is built from 13 residues. Trimming shortened V by 8 bases and J by 3 bases, and 15 bases separated the two germline ends. The CDR3 here is CASSADRSYEQYF. CDR3 bases: TGTGCCAGCAGTGCTGACAGGAGCTACGAGCAGTACTTC.

In its sample, this clone was seen once. This chain links TRBV9 with TRBJ2-7; D unclear. V gave up 4 bases and J gave up 2 bases, with 13 bases separating them. The length of the CDR3 is 14 residues. Looked up from germline, CDR1 is SGDLS and CDR2 is YYNGEE. The CDR3 DNA follows: TGTGCCAGCAGCCCAATAGAGGCTCCCTACGAGCAGTACTTC. This encodes CASSPIEAPYEQYF.

Here the CDR3 DNA reads TGTGCCAGCAGCTTAGGTTACGAGCAGTACTTC. Protein sequence: CASSLGYEQYF. The rearrangement uses TRBV5-5 and TRBJ2-7, with unresolved D. The V end was cut by 2 bases, the J end by 4 bases, with 4 bases between. This CDR3 comprises 11 residues. Germline CDR1 is SGHKS and CDR2 is YYEKEE (reference sequence).

The V call is TRBV6-5, the J call TRBJ1-2, with D unresolved. CDR3 length: 13 residues. V lost 6 bases, J lost 8 bases, and 16 bases lay in between. Per germline, CDR1 MNHEY and CDR2 SVGAGI. The CDR3 protein is CASSQEEVRGYTF. The CDR3 bases are TGTGCCAGCAGCCAAGAAGAGGTTCGCGGCTACACCTTC.

V usage is TRBV7-6 and J usage is TRBJ2-3; D ambiguous. V lost 1 base and J lost 2, with 7 bases in between. The CDR3 is 14 amino acids. From germline, CDR1 is SGHVS and CDR2 FNYEAQ. The CDR3 sequence is CASSLEGNTDTQYF. In DNA form, the CDR3 reads TGTGCCAGCAGCTTAGAAGGTAACACAGATACGCAGTATTTT. Full variable domain (rest looked up from reference TRBV7-6 and TRBJ2-3): GAGVSQSPRYKVTKRGQDVALRCDPISGHVSLYWYRQALGQGPEFLTYFNYEAQQDKSGLPNDRFSAERPEGSISTLTIQRTEQRDSAMYRCASSLEGNTDTQYFGPGTRLTVL.

This rearrangement joins TRBV7-9 to TRBJ2-7; D is undetermined. Trimming left V 1 base short and J 4 bases short, with 11 bases between. This CDR3 comprises 14 residues. CDR1 and CDR2 (germline): SEHNR, FQNEAQ (reference sequence). CDR3: CASSLEGARYEQYF. The CDR3 DNA follows: TGTGCCAGCAGCTTAGAAGGTGCGCGGTACGAGCAGTACTTC.

The gene calls are TRBV5-6 and TRBJ1-1, with D maybe TRBD1 (5 bases). This CDR3 has 14 residues. Germline V gives CDR1 SGHDT, CDR2 YYEEEE. The V end was cut by 4 bases, the J end by 0 bases, with 10 bases between. CDR3 region: CASSPGHMNTEAFF. CDR3 DNA sequence: TGTGCCAGCAGCCCAGGACACATGAACACTGAAGCTTTCTTT. Looking up the rest from reference TRBV5-6 and TRBJ1-1 gives the full variable domain: DAGVTQSPTHLIKTRGQQVTLRCSPKSGHDTVSWYQQALGQGPQFIFQYYEEEERQRGNFPDRFSGHQFPNYSSELNVNALLLGDSALYLCASSPGHMNTEAFFGQGTRLTVV.

The CDR3 loop is CASSLGVGNEQYF. The CDR3 coding sequence is TGTGCCAGCAGTTTAGGGGTCGGTAACGAGCAGTACTTC. This chain links TRBV27 with TRBJ2-7; D unclear. Germline V gene data show CDR1 as MNHEY and CDR2 as SMNVEV (reference sequence). CDR3 length equals 13 residues. The germline V and J ends were trimmed by 2 bases and 5 bases, with 10 bases remaining between them.

The gene calls are TRBV19 and TRBJ2-7, with 8 bases lining up with TRBD2. Germline V gene sequence: CDR1 LNHDA, CDR2 SQIVND (reference sequence). The CDR3 covers 14 residues. Trimming cost V 3 bases and J 2 bases; bases outside gene matches: 3. Here the CDR3 reads CASSMGSGAYEQYF. DNA of the CDR3: TGTGCCAGTAGTATGGGTAGCGGGGCCTACGAGCAGTACTTC.